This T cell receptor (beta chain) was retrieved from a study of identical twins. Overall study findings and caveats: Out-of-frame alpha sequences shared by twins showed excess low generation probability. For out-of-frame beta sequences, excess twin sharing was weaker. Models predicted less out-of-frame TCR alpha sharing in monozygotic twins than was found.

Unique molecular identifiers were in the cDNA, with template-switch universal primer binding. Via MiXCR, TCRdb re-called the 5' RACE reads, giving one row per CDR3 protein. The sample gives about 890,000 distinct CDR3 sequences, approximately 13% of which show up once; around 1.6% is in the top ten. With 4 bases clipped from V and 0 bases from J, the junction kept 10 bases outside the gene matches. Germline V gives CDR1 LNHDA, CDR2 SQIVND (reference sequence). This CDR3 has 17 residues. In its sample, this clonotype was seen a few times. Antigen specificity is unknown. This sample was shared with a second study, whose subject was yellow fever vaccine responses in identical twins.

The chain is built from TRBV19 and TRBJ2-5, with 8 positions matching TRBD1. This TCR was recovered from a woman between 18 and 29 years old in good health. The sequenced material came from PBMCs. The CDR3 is CASSKDRAPLYQETQYF. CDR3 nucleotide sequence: TGTGCCAGTAGTAAGGACAGGGCACCGCTCTACCAAGAGACCCAGTACTTC.